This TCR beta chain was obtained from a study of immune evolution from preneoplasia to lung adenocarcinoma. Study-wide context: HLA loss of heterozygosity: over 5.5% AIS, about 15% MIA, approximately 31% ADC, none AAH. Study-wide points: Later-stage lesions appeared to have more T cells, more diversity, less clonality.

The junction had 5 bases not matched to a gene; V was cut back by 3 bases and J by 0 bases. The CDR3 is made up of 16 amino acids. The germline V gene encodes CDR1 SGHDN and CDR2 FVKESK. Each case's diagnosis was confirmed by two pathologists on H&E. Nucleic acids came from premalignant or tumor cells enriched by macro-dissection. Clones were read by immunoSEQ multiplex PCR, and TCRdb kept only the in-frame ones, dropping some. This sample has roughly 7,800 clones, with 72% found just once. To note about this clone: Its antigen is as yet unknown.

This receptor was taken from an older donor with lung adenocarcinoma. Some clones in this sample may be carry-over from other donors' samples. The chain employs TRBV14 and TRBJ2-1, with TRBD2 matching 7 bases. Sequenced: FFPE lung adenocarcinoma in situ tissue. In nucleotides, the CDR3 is TGTGCCAGCAGCCATTTAGCGGGTCTCTCCTACAATGAGCAGTTCTTC. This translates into CASSHLAGLSYNEQFF.